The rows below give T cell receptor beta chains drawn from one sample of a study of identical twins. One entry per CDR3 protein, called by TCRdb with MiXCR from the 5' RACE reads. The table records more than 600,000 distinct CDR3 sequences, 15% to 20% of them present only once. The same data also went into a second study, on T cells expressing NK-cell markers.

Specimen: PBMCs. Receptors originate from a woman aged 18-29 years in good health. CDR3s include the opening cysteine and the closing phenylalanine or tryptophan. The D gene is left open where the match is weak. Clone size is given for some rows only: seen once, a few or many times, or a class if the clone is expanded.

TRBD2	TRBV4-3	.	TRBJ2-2	TGCGCCAGCAGCAAGCGGGAAAACACCGGGGAGCTGTTTTTT	CASSKRENTGELFF
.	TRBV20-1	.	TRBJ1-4	TGCAGTGCCACCCATTCTAATGAAAAACTGTTTTTT	CSATHSNEKLFF
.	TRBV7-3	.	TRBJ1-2	TGTGCCAGCAGCTTAAGCGCCCGGGGAAATGGCTACACCTTC	CASSLSARGNGYTF
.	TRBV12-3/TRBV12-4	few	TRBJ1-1	TGTGCCAGCAGATTTTCGTACATGAACACTGAAGCTTTCTTT	CASRFSYMNTEAFF
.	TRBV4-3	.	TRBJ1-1	TGCGCCAGCAGCCCGGAGGGGTACACTGAAGCTTTCTTT	CASSPEGYTEAFF
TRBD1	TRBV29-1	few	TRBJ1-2	TGCAGCGTTGCTACAGGGGGATCGGGGGGCTACACCTTC	CSVATGGSGGYTF
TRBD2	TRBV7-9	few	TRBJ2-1	TGTGCCAGCAGCCCACTAGCGGGAGGGTTCAATGAGCAGTTCTTC	CASSPLAGGFNEQFF
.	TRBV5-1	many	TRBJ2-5	TGTGCCAGCAGTTTGGGGGAAGAGACCCAGTACTTC	CASSLGEETQYF
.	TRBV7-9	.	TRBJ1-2	TGTGCCAGCAGCTTAGGCTGGGGCAGCCTGACGTACGGCTACACCTTC	CASSLGWGSLTYGYTF
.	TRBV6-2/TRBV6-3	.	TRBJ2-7	TGTGCCAGCAGAGATCCGGTGTACGAGCAGTACTTC	CASRDPVYEQYF
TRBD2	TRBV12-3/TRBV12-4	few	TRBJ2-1	TGTGCCAGCAGTTTAAGGGCGCGGGGGTTCAACAATGAGCAGTTCTTC	CASSLRARGFNNEQFF
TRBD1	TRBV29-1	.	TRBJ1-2	TGCAGCGTTGGTAGTCCCGGGACAGCTATTTCCTATGGCTACACCTTC	CSVGSPGTAISYGYTF
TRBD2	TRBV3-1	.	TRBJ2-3	TGTGCCAGCAGTACTAGCGCCGGGGCAGATACGCAGTATTTT	CASSTSAGADTQYF
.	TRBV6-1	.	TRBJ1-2	TGTGCCAGCAACTTGGACGGGGACTATGGCTACACCTTC	CASNLDGDYGYTF
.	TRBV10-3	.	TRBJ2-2	TGTGCCATCAGTGAGTTCTTGAAGGCTGCGAACACCGGGGAGCTGTTTTTT	CAISEFLKAANTGELFF
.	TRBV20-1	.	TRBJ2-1	TGCAGTGCTAGAGATCAGGCGCGGCGGCTCTCCTACAATGAGCAGTTCTTC	CSARDQARRLSYNEQFF
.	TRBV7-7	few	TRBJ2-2	TGTGCCAGCAGCTTAGCGGGAGGTCGCACCGGGGAGCTGTTTTTT	CASSLAGGRTGELFF
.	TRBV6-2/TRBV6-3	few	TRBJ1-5	TGTGCCAGCAGCAACGGGGGGTTTCAGCCCCAGCATTTT	CASSNGGFQPQHF
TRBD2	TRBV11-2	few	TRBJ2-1	TGTGCCAGCAGCCCCCACCTAGCGGACAATGAGCAGTTCTTC	CASSPHLADNEQFF